The 28 T cell receptor beta chains presented below share a single source sample, sequenced in a study of T cell responses to AZD1222 COVID-19 vaccine. The method was immunoSEQ multiplex PCR; TCRdb's version includes in-frame clones alone and lacks a portion of them. Counted here are roughly 270,000 clones, 94% occurring once; the ten biggest clones make up roughly 0.5%. The source material was peripheral blood, sampled 28 days after the second AZD1222 dose. The receptors come from an adult who received the AZD1222 COVID-19 vaccine.

In its sample, this clone was seen a few times. The J gene is TRBJ2-3, the V gene TRBV5-1; D gene unclear. V lost 2 bases and J 2 bases, leaving 9 bases between the germline ends. In germline, CDR1 is SGHRS, CDR2 YFSETQ. CDR3 size: 14 residues. In nucleotides, the CDR3 is TGCGCCAGCAGCTTCCAAGAGTTCACAGATACGCAGTATTTT. This gives the protein CASSFQEFTDTQYF.

This chain uses TRBV4-1 with TRBJ1-3; D gene uncertain. The CDR3 loop spans 15 amino acids. V was shortened by 1 base and J by 0 bases, with 7 bases between the two germline ends. Germline V gene lookup returns CDR1 MGHRA and CDR2 YSYEKL. The CDR3 spells CASSQGQSSGNTIYF. CDR3 sequence (DNA): TGCGCCAGCAGCCAAGGCCAGAGCTCTGGAAACACCATATATTTT.

This chain joins TRBV12-3 or TRBV12-4 and TRBJ1-2; D may be TRBD1 (5 bases). With 3 bases removed from V and 4 bases from J, the gap between germline ends came to 9 bases. The CDR3 length is 13 residues. The CDR3 region has the DNA TGTGCCAGCAGTTTTGACAGCGGCTATGGCTACACCTTC. Translated: CASSFDSGYGYTF.

The gene calls are TRBV18 and TRBJ2-3; 9 bases match TRBD1. CDR3 length: 16 amino acids. The ends lost 3 bases at V and 4 bases at J; junction bases unmatched: 8. In germline, CDR1 is KGHSH, CDR2 LQKENI. Here the CDR3 reads CASSPLGTGSADTQYF. In DNA, the CDR3 is TGTGCCAGCTCACCCCTGGGGACAGGGTCCGCAGATACGCAGTATTTT.

The gene calls are TRBV19 and TRBJ2-2; tentative D call: TRBD1 (6 bases). Trimming removed 4 bases at V and 5 bases at J, with 14 bases between. The CDR3 extends over 15 amino acids. Germline V lookup: CDR1 LNHDA, CDR2 SQIVND (reference sequence). CDR3 coding DNA: TGTGCCAGTAGTACAGGGGCCCTCAGGACCGGGGAGCTGTTTTTT. Protein: CASSTGALRTGELFF.

The V and J genes are TRBV6-5 and TRBJ1-1; D unresolved. The CDR3 is 13 residues long. Germline CDR1 and CDR2: MNHEY and SVGAGI. V lost 7 bases and J lost 4, with 13 bases in between. CDR3 DNA sequence: TGTGCCAGCACCCTCCTCCCTGGCACTGAAGCTTTCTTT. As protein: CASTLLPGTEAFF.

Here the CDR3 DNA reads TGTGCCAGCTGTCCCCTCCGACAGGGCGGGGTCTATGGCTACACCTTC. The encoded protein is CASCPLRQGGVYGYTF. V usage is TRBV28 and J usage is TRBJ1-2; 7 nucleotides match TRBD1. The CDR3 sequence is 16 residues long. After removal of 8 bases from V and 4 bases from J, the junction contained 16 bases not matched to a gene. Germline V gene lookup returns CDR1 MDHEN and CDR2 SYDVKM.

To note about this clone: Other DNA sequences from this sample encode an identical CDR3 as well. The chain has TRBV27 and TRBJ1-1; D is ambiguous. The germline V gene has CDR1 MNHEY and CDR2 SMNVEV (reference sequence). The CDR3 runs 14 residues. Trimming took 3 bases from V and 1 from J, leaving 9 bases between them. CDR3 sequence reads: CASSLVGGNTEAFF. CDR3 nucleotides: TGTGCCAGCAGTTTGGTAGGAGGGAACACTGAAGCTTTCTTT.

V is TRBV7-3 and J is TRBJ2-3, with 9 bases matching TRBD2. The CDR3 extends over 17 amino acids. Germline V gene lookup returns CDR1 SGHTA and CDR2 FQGTGA. The V segment lost 1 base and the J segment 0 bases; nucleotides outside the gene matches: 5. In DNA, the CDR3 is TGTGCCAGCAGCTTAAGGGCGCTAGCGGGGAGCACAGATACGCAGTATTTT. It codes for CASSLRALAGSTDTQYF.

The chain uses TRBV11-2 and TRBJ2-1; no definite D call. The V gene lost 2 bases and the J gene lost 2 bases, with 10 bases spanning the gap. CDR1 is SGHAT, CDR2 FQNNGV, per germline. The CDR3 is 15 amino acids. The CDR3 DNA sequence: TGTGCCAGCAGCTTACGGAGCGCTGCCTACAATGAGCAGTTCTTC. Its translation: CASSLRSAAYNEQFF.

The genes are TRBV28 and TRBJ1-4; D ambiguous. V lost 3 bases, J lost 5 bases, and 10 bases lay in between. Germline CDR1 reads MDHEN; CDR2 reads SYDVKM. The CDR3 runs 14 residues. For the CDR3, the DNA is TGTGCCAGCAGTTTGAGGAAGTGGAATGAAAAACTGTTTTTT. It is translated as CASSLRKWNEKLFF.

V gene TRBV5-1 combines with J gene TRBJ1-3; D is undetermined. CDR3 length: 15 residues. Deletions cut 2 bases from V and 0 bases from J, with 9 bases between. CDR1 is SGHRS, CDR2 YFSETQ, per germline. The CDR3 DNA reads TGCGCCAGCAGCTTATCGGGCGCCTCTGGAAACACCATATATTTT. This gives the protein CASSLSGASGNTIYF.

V is TRBV12-5 and J is TRBJ1-1; D is perhaps TRBD1 (5 bases). The CDR3 has 18 residues. V was shortened by 6 bases and J by 0 bases, with 23 bases between the two germline ends. Germline CDR1 reads LGHNT; CDR2 reads FRNRAP. CDR3 sequence: CASGNTKGVSIMNTEAFF. The CDR3 bases are TGTGCTAGTGGCAATACAAAAGGGGTGTCCATCATGAACACTGAAGCTTTCTTT.

The CDR3 coding sequence is TGTGCCAGCAGTCCGCGGGGGACCTCCTACAATGAGCAGTTCTTC. This codes for CASSPRGTSYNEQFF. This chain links TRBV9 with TRBJ2-1, with TRBD2 matching over 7 bases. CDR1 and CDR2 (germline): SGDLS, YYNGEE. V lost 5 bases, J lost 0 bases, and 5 bases stayed unmatched. CDR3 length: 15 amino acids.

The chain couples TRBV2 to TRBJ2-3, with D tentatively TRBD1 (5 bases). Germline CDR1 reads SNHLY; CDR2 reads FYNNEI. The CDR3 runs to 16 residues. With 6 bases removed from V and 1 base from J, the gap between germline ends came to 17 bases. The DNA for the CDR3 is TGTGCCAGCAGGACAGATTCTAGTCCTGGCACAGATACGCAGTATTTT. Protein: CASRTDSSPGTDTQYF. The whole variable domain, remainder taken from reference TRBV2 and TRBJ2-3, is EPEVTQTPSHQVTQMGQEVILRCVPISNHLYFYWYRQILGQKVEFLVSFYNNEISEKSEIFDDQFSVERPDGSNFTLKIRSTKLEDSAMYFCASRTDSSPGTDTQYFGPGTRLTVL.

The chain links TRBV12-2 to TRBJ2-4; TRBD2, the table's D call, lacks a check against the DNA. TRBV12-2 is marked as a pseudogene. This CDR3 has 19 residues. The CDR3 loop is CASRVPSTVNSLAKNIQYF. For the CDR3, the DNA is TGTGCAAGTCGCGTCCCTAGCACGGTCAACTCTCTAGCCAAAAACATTCAGTACTTC.

The chain employs TRBV6-4 and TRBJ2-1; TRBD2 aligns across 14 bases. The CDR3 consists of 17 residues. Trimming removed 0 bases from V and 7 bases from J; junction bases left unmatched: 5. CDR1 is MRHNA, CDR2 SNTAGT, per germline. CDR3 in DNA: TGTGCCAGCAGTGACTCTGGGACTAGCGGGGGAGGGAATGAGCAGTTCTTC. Translation gives CASSDSGTSGGGNEQFF.

This chain uses TRBV2 with TRBJ2-3; D unresolved. Trimming left V 10 bases short and J 0 bases short, with 5 bases between. The CDR3 is 11 residues long. CDR1 SNHLY and CDR2 FYNNEI come from the germline V gene. In nucleotides, the CDR3 is TGTGCCACCGCTAGCACAGATACGCAGTATTTT. It yields the protein CATASTDTQYF. The full variable domain, in which reference TRBV2 and TRBJ2-3 provide the parts outside the CDR3, is EPEVTQTPSHQVTQMGQEVILRCVPISNHLYFYWYRQILGQKVEFLVSFYNNEISEKSEIFDDQFSVERPDGSNFTLKIRSTKLEDSAMYFCATASTDTQYFGPGTRLTVL.

The chain combines TRBV7-8 with TRBJ2-7, with D perhaps TRBD2 (6 bases). Germline CDR1 reads SGHVS; CDR2 reads FQNEAQ. Between the trimmed V and J ends, which lost 1 base and 0 bases, there was a span of 16 bases. CDR3 length: 17 residues. The CDR3 loop is CASSLVLRGTSSYEQYF. The CDR3 DNA follows: TGTGCCAGCAGCTTAGTACTTCGGGGGACCAGCTCCTACGAGCAGTACTTC.

Only a few counts were recorded for this clone. The chain couples TRBV6-2 or TRBV6-3 to TRBJ2-1, with D possibly being TRBD2 (6 bases). Per the germline V gene, CDR1 is MNHEY and CDR2 is SVGEGT. The CDR3 contains 14 residues. V was cut by 7 bases and J by 6 bases, with 16 bases left in between. In DNA form, the CDR3 reads TGTGCCAGCATCCCTGGAGGGTTAGGCAATGAGCAGTTCTTC. It encodes CASIPGGLGNEQFF.

J is TRBJ1-4 and V is TRBV28, with D possibly being TRBD1 (6 bases). This CDR3 region has 14 residues. V lost 3 bases, J lost 13 bases, and 18 bases lay in between. The germline gives CDR1 MDHEN, CDR2 SYDVKM. CDR3 sequence: CASSFRNRVFGLFF. CDR3 DNA: TGTGCCAGCAGTTTTAGGAACAGGGTCTTTGGACTGTTTTTT.

The chain is built from TRBV28 and TRBJ1-2; the match to TRBD1 covers 8 bases. Germline V gene sequence: CDR1 MDHEN, CDR2 SYDVKM. The CDR3 is 14 amino acids. V gave up 5 bases and J gave up 3 bases; unmatched junction bases: 5. The CDR3 loop is CASSTGTGYYGYTF. The CDR3 nucleotides are TGTGCCAGCAGTACCGGGACAGGCTACTATGGCTACACCTTC.

The chain combines TRBV25-1 with TRBJ2-1; the match to TRBD2 covers 12 bases. Trimming at V came to 1 base and at J to 7 bases, leaving 8 bases not matched to a gene. This CDR3 contains 17 residues. Germline values: CDR1 MGHDK, CDR2 SYGVNS. Here the CDR3 reads CASSESRTSGANNEQFF. CDR3 DNA sequence: TGTGCCAGCAGTGAATCTCGGACTAGCGGGGCGAATAATGAGCAGTTCTTC. The entire variable domain, with the rest obtained from reference TRBV25-1 and TRBJ2-1, is as follows: EADIYQTPRYLVIGTGKKITLECSQTMGHDKMYWYQQDPGMELHLIHYSYGVNSTEKGDLSSESTVSRIRTEHFPLTLESARPSHTSQYLCASSESRTSGANNEQFFGPGTRLTVL.

The rearrangement uses TRBV6-1 and TRBJ1-4; D remains ambiguous. CDR3 length equals 12 residues. Germline loops: CDR1 MNHNS, CDR2 SASEGT. V was trimmed by 2 bases and J by 12 bases, leaving 10 bases between them. The CDR3 region has the DNA TGTGCCAGCAGTGAAACCGTCTCCGAACTGTTTTTT. Its protein is CASSETVSELFF.

The V call is TRBV20-1, the J call TRBJ2-7, with D possibly called TRBD1 or TRBD2 (5 bases each). Germline V lookup: CDR1 DFQATT, CDR2 SNEGSKA (reference sequence). This CDR3 contains 13 residues. The V end was cut by 3 bases, the J end by 2 bases, with 11 bases between. The CDR3 sequence is CSASGGPTYEQYF. DNA of the CDR3: TGCAGTGCTAGTGGGGGACCCACCTACGAGCAGTACTTC.

This clone is a singleton in its sample. The V call is TRBV7-3, the J call TRBJ1-6, with TRBD1 matching 10 bases. V lost 0 bases, J lost 4 bases, and 6 bases stayed unmatched. Germline V gives CDR1 SGHTA, CDR2 FQGTGA. This CDR3 is built from 18 residues. CDR3: CASSLTTGGGHYNSPLHF. DNA of the CDR3: TGTGCCAGCAGCTTAACGACAGGGGGCGGTCATTATAATTCACCCCTCCACTTT.

The rearrangement uses TRBV6-5 and TRBJ2-5; D may be TRBD2 (5 bases). V dropped 5 bases and J dropped 4 bases, with 14 bases sitting between them. This CDR3 comprises 14 residues. Looked up from germline, CDR1 is MNHEY and CDR2 is SVGAGI. CDR3 nucleotides: TGTGCCAGCAGTAAATCCGGCGGGCGAGAGACCCAGTACTTC. This sequence encodes CASSKSGGRETQYF.

This sequence joins TRBV9 and TRBJ1-1, with D uncertain. The CDR3 loop spans 14 amino acids. Germline assignment: CDR1 SGDLS and CDR2 YYNGEE. V gave up 0 bases and J gave up 1 base, with 7 bases separating them. This chain's CDR3 is CASSVEAGNTEAFF. As DNA, the CDR3 is TGTGCCAGCAGCGTAGAGGCAGGGAACACTGAAGCTTTCTTT. The whole variable domain, filled in from reference TRBV9 and TRBJ1-1, reads DSGVTQTPKHLITATGQRVTLRCSPRSGDLSVYWYQQSLDQGLQFLIQYYNGEERAKGNILERFSAQQFPDLHSELNLSSLELGDSALYFCASSVEAGNTEAFFGQGTRLTVV.